The TCR beta chain under discussion was sequenced for a study of T cell changes during pregnancy in multiple sclerosis. V lost 5 bases and J lost 2, with 7 bases in between. Germline CDR1 SQVTM, CDR2 ANQGSEA. The CDR3 spans 12 residues. TCRdb's copy holds only in-frame clones and misses some; the assay was immunoSEQ multiplex PCR. There are tens of thousands of clones in the sample; 92% occur only once, and just under 0.2% lies in the top ten. The source material was CD4+ T cells from peripheral blood mononuclear cells, sampled in the second trimester of pregnancy. The chain uses TRBV29-1 and TRBJ1-3, with no clear D. This TCR was recovered from a female donor with multiple sclerosis, enrolled in a pregnancy study. As DNA, the CDR3 is TGCAGCGTTTCGCCAGCTGGAAACACCATATATTTT. As protein: CSVSPAGNTIYF.